The clone carrying this TCR beta chain has at least ten counts. Antigen unknown. In TCRdb, the RACE reads were re-called with MiXCR into one record per CDR3 protein. The sample lists 25,000 to 35,000 distinct CDR3 sequences; about 5.6% were seen once. Time point defined: patch test 3, about 24 weeks after DPC sensitization. Treatment reported: therapeutic diphenylcyclopropenone sensitization with weekly scalp DPC. Germline CDR1 is SGHVS and CDR2 is FNYEAQ. This CDR3 comprises 16 residues. V gave up 5 bases and J gave up 5 bases; unmatched junction bases: 10. The data were taken from a study of human T cells and chemical hapten exposure. Across the whole study: The patch tests put 0.01% DPC on the skin of the upper back and were read 6 days later. The patient population, which was mostly female, had alopecia areata, totalis or universalis. Slight volume differences across pooled libraries mainly accounted for varying per-sample TCR yields.

Findings and caveats of the study: With DPC sensitization, TCRs exceeding 1 in 1000 frequency showed no change.

The sequencing used whole blood, collected in connection with sensitization to the hapten diphenylcyclopropenone (DPC). This sequence originates from a man younger than 40 with alopecia areata. Some clones in this sample may be carry-over from other donors' samples. The chain employs TRBV7-6 and TRBJ2-2, with 8 nucleotides matching TRBD1. The chain's CDR3 is CASSAGTGGRTGELFF. In DNA form, the CDR3 reads TGTGCCAGCAGCGCCGGAACAGGGGGAAGGACCGGGGAGCTGTTTTTT.